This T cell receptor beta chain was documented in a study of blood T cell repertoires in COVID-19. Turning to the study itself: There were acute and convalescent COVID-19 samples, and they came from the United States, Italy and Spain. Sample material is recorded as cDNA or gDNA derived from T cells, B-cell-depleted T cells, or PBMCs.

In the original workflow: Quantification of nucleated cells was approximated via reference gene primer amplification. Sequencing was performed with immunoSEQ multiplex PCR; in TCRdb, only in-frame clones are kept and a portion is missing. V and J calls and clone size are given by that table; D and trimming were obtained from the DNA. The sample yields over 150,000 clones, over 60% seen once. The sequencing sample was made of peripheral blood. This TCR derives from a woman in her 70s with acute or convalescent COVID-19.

CDR3 loop: CASSLSGSNEQFF. The DNA for the CDR3 is TGTGCCAGCAGTTTGAGCGGGAGCAATGAGCAGTTCTTC. V gene TRBV27 combines with J gene TRBJ2-1; the match to TRBD2 covers 8 bases. The germline V gene has CDR1 MNHEY and CDR2 SMNVEV (reference sequence). CDR3 size: 13 residues. V was pared by 3 bases and J by 6 bases, with 1 base of the junction left unmatched.